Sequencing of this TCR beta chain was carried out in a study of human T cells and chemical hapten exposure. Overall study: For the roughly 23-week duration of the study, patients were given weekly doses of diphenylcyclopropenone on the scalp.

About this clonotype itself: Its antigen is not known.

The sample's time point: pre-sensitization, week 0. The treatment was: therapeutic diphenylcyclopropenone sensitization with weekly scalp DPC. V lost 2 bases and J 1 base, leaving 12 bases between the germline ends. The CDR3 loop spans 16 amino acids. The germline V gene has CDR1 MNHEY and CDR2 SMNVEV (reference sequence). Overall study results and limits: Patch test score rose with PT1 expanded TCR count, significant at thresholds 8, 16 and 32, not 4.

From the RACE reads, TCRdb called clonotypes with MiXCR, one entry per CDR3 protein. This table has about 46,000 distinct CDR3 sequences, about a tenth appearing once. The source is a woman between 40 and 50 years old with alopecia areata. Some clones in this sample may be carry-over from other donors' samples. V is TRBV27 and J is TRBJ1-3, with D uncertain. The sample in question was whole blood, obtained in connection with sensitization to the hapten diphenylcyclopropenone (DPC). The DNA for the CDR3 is TGTGCCAGCAGTTTAACTCGCCTAGGGTCTGGAAACACCATATATTTT. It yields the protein CASSLTRLGSGNTIYF.